The sequence of this T cell receptor beta chain was determined in a study of cytomegalovirus exposure and HLA in healthy donors. Study-wide findings and caveats: The likely origin of a cluster of highly shared sequence variants was a sequencing artifact. Common viral pathogens seemed, in a later analysis, to connect with several of the most significant clusters.

PCR involved 60 Vbeta and 13 Jbeta primers. TCRdb keeps only in-frame clones here, not all; method: immunoSEQ multiplex PCR. The sample lists 130,000 to 150,000 clones, roughly 80% occurring once. The CDR3 is made up of 13 amino acids. Between the trimmed V and J ends, which lost 7 bases and 1 base, there was a span of 10 bases. CDR1 MGHDK and CDR2 SYGVNS come from the germline V gene. This clone was recorded only once. Its antigen is not known. The material sequenced was PBMCs. The rearrangement uses TRBV25-1 and TRBJ2-5, with a weak D call TRBD1 (6 bases). The receptor was derived from a man aged 35 to 55 in good health and CMV-seronegative. The CDR3 protein is CASMDSLQETQYF. The CDR3 nucleotides are TGTGCCAGCATGGACAGTCTCCAAGAGACCCAGTACTTC.